Each of the 18 T cell receptor beta chains below was sequenced from the same sample in a study of response to subunit inactivated influenza vaccine (dated by TCRdb to the late 2010s). Library preparation was by RT-PCR. Sequenced on an Illumina HiSeq 2500. TCRdb applied fastp at Q25 and MiXCR to the public reads, then kept only in-frame beta chains. When rows share a CDR3 protein, they turn into one entry using the most common DNA and genes. The sample contains 150,000 to 200,000 distinct CDR3 sequences, more than 10% of them found a single time. The top ten clonotypes cover 25% to 30% of the sample. The same sample was also used in a study of T cells expressing NK-cell markers. The second investigation adds: The TCR beta cDNA libraries were made using 5'RACE template switching, a step that added both a universal primer site and unique molecular identifiers.

Sequences were derived from CD8+ T cells sorted from PBMCs, sampled about 11 days after vaccination. The receptors stem from a middle-aged man who received an inactivated influenza vaccine. Donor details come from another sample of the same person, matched by shared clones.

This clonotype was picked up a small number of times. The CDR3: CSARPSGGPSSYEQYF. Here the CDR3 DNA reads TGCAGTGCTAGGCCTAGCGGGGGGCCGAGCTCCTACGAGCAGTACTTC. The chain links TRBV20-1 to TRBJ2-7; TRBD2 aligns across 11 bases. This CDR3 is built from 16 residues. J lost 0 bases, V lost 3 bases, and 7 bases had no gene match. Germline V gene data show CDR1 as DFQATT and CDR2 as SNEGSKA (reference sequence).

The V gene is TRBV5-5, the J gene TRBJ2-3; D remains ambiguous. The CDR3 length is 15 residues. Germline V gene data show CDR1 as SGHKS and CDR2 as YYEKEE (reference sequence). V dropped 0 bases and J dropped 2 bases, with 10 bases sitting between them. CDR3 DNA sequence: TGTGCCAGCAGCTTGGGGGCACCCTCCACAGATACGCAGTATTTT. Translation: CASSLGAPSTDTQYF.

The chain employs TRBV3-1 and TRBJ2-2; D unclear. The ends were cut back, 4 bases at V and 7 bases at J, with 7 bases in the middle. CDR3 size: 12 residues. Germline CDR1 is LGHDT and CDR2 is YNNKEL (reference sequence). The CDR3 protein is CASSPRIGELFF. The CDR3 DNA reads TGTGCCAGCAGCCCACGGATCGGGGAGCTGTTTTTT.

CDR3 nucleotide sequence: TGCGCCAGCAGCTTGCCCACGGGGGAAAGGGCCTCCTACAATGAGCAGTTCTTC. Translation: CASSLPTGERASYNEQFF. This chain connects TRBV5-1 to TRBJ2-1; possibly TRBD2 for D (6 bases). V gave up 1 base and J gave up 0 bases, with 17 bases separating them. CDR3 length: 18 amino acids. Germline V CDR1 and CDR2: SGHRS, YFSETQ.

This clonotype was observed a handful of times. At one of its ends the junction is not consistent with the germline gene, which may arise from a read error. The V and J genes are TRBV20-1 and TRBJ2-7; D gene uncertain. Germline CDR1 and CDR2: DFQATT and SNEGSKA (reference sequence). This CDR3 has 13 residues. CDR3 region: CSARFGLAEPHLF. CDR3 nucleotide sequence: TGCAGTGCTAGATTCGGCTTGGCCGAGCCGCACCTCTTC.

This clonotype showed up just a few times. The chain has TRBV27 and TRBJ2-7; D is possibly TRBD1 or TRBD2 (6 bases each). This CDR3 has 15 residues. V lost 3 bases and J 0 bases, leaving 12 bases between the germline ends. The germline gives CDR1 MNHEY, CDR2 SMNVEV (reference sequence). CDR3 DNA sequence: TGTGCCAGCAGTTTCAAGGGGGGCGGCTCCTACGAGCAGTACTTC. This translates into CASSFKGGGSYEQYF.

This clonotype was seen more than once but under ten times. The V and J genes are TRBV7-9 and TRBJ2-2; D is ambiguous. Trimming removed 5 bases from V and 4 bases from J, with 14 bases in between. Germline CDR1 SEHNR, CDR2 FQNEAQ (reference sequence). This CDR3 is 15 amino acids long. The CDR3 DNA follows: TGTGCCAGCAGCCCTACCTGGCGTCTCACCGGGGAGCTGTTTTTT. Protein sequence: CASSPTWRLTGELFF.

V gene TRBV6-2 or TRBV6-3 combines with J gene TRBJ2-7; D may be TRBD1 (5 bases). Trimming took 1 base from V and 7 from J, leaving 11 bases between them. CDR3 size: 13 residues. The germline V gene has CDR1 MNHEY and CDR2 SVGEGT. CDR3 protein: CASSYLGAQEQYF. The CDR3 bases are TGTGCCAGCAGTTACTTAGGGGCGCAAGAGCAGTACTTC.

This clonotype was picked up a small number of times. This chain connects TRBV12-3 or TRBV12-4 to TRBJ2-1; no clear D gene. This CDR3 has 13 amino acids. V lost 5 bases, J lost 9 bases, and 14 bases lay in between. CDR3 protein: CASSEDDGSEQFF. CDR3 DNA sequence: TGTGCCAGCAGTGAGGACGACGGATCTGAGCAGTTCTTC.

The V gene is TRBV29-1, the J gene TRBJ1-2; 7 bases are shared with TRBD1. CDR3 length: 14 residues. V shed 6 bases and J 1 base; nucleotides not matched to a gene: 8. Germline V gene lookup returns CDR1 SQVTM and CDR2 ANQGSEA. CDR3 residues: CSVWTGGSNYGYTF. DNA for the CDR3: TGCAGCGTGTGGACAGGAGGGAGTAACTATGGCTACACCTTC.

In its sample, this clonotype was seen a few times. The chain carries TRBV6-5 and TRBJ2-1, with D perhaps TRBD2 (7 bases). The CDR3 covers 14 residues. With 2 bases removed from V and 5 bases from J, the gap between germline ends came to 10 bases. Germline V lookup: CDR1 MNHEY, CDR2 SVGAGI. The CDR3: CASSYGGAHNEQFF. The CDR3 region has the DNA TGTGCCAGCAGTTACGGGGGGGCACACAATGAGCAGTTCTTC.

Ten or more counts support this clonotype. V gene TRBV28 combines with J gene TRBJ1-4; possible D gene TRBD1, 5 bases. Germline-derived CDR1 and CDR2 are MDHEN and SYDVKM. The CDR3 is 17 amino acids. Trimming took 3 bases from V and 0 from J, leaving 14 bases between them. As DNA, the CDR3 is TGTGCCAGCAGTTTTGGGTGGCAGGGAGCAACTAATGAAAAACTGTTTTTT. Translation gives CASSFGWQGATNEKLFF.

The chain links TRBV24-1 to TRBJ2-7; D possibly uses TRBD1 or TRBD2 (5 bases each). The CDR3 is 12 amino acids. The germline V gene has CDR1 KGHDR and CDR2 SFDVKD. Deletions cut 4 bases from V and 7 bases from J, with 10 bases between. The CDR3 sequence is CATSEGTGEQYF. CDR3 DNA sequence: TGTGCCACCAGTGAGGGGACGGGGGAGCAGTACTTC.

V gene TRBV24-1 combines with J gene TRBJ2-5; the D gene could be TRBD1 or TRBD2 (5 bases each). CDR1 is KGHDR, CDR2 SFDVKD, per germline. The germline V and J ends were trimmed by 3 bases and 5 bases, with 15 bases remaining between them. CDR3 size: 15 residues. CDR3 coding DNA: TGTGCCACCAGTGATATAGCCGGGGCCGGGGAGACCCAGTACTTC. This gives the protein CATSDIAGAGETQYF.

V gene TRBV9 combines with J gene TRBJ2-7; unclear D gene. The germline CDR1 and CDR2 sequences are SGDLS and YYNGEE. V was trimmed by 0 bases and J by 2 bases, leaving 9 bases between them. The CDR3 has 14 residues. The chain's CDR3 is CASSVVGNTYEQYF. CDR3 in DNA: TGTGCCAGCAGCGTAGTGGGCAACACCTACGAGCAGTACTTC.

This clonotype was detected ten times or more. Here the CDR3 DNA reads TGTGCCAGCAGTTCCTGGACTAGCGGGGGGGCGAACACCGGGGAGCTGTTTTTT. Translated, it gives CASSSWTSGGANTGELFF. This sequence joins TRBV12-3 or TRBV12-4 and TRBJ2-2; TRBD2 agrees at 15 bases. The V gene end was trimmed by 4 bases and the J gene end by 0 bases; junction bases not matched to a gene: 3. CDR3 size: 18 residues.

This clonotype was observed a handful of times. The chain recombines TRBV5-1 with TRBJ2-7; weak D call: TRBD2 (5 bases). This CDR3 has 13 amino acids. Germline V CDR1 and CDR2: SGHRS, YFSETQ. Trimming stripped 3 bases from V and 2 bases from J, with 9 bases between. CDR3 in DNA: TGCGCCAGCAGCTCTAAAGCGGCCTACGAGCAGTACTTC. Its protein product is CASSSKAAYEQYF.

This clonotype has only a few counts. This chain uses TRBV7-9 with TRBJ2-3, with 15 bases aligning to TRBD2. This CDR3 contains 16 residues. Germline CDR1 is SEHNR and CDR2 is FQNEAQ (reference sequence). J lost 9 bases, V lost 4 bases, and 8 bases had no gene match. CDR3: CASSSIGLAGGLTQYF. Here the CDR3 DNA reads TGTGCCAGCAGCTCGATCGGACTAGCGGGGGGGCTCACGCAGTATTTT.